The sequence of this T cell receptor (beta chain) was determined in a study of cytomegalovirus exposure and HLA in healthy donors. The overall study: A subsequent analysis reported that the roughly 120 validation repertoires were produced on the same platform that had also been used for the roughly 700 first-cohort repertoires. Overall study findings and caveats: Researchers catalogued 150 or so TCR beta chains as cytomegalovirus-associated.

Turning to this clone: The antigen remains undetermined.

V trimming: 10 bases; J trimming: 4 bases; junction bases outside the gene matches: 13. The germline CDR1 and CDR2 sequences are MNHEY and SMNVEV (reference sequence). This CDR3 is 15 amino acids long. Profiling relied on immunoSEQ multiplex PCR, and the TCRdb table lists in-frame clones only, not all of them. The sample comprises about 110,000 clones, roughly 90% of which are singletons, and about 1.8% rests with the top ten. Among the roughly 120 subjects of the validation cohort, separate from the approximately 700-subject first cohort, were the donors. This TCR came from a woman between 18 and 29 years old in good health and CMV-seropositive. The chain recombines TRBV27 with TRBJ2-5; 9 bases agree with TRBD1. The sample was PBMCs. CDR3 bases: TGTGCCACCCAATTATGGGGACAGGGCGCAGAGACCCAGTACTTC. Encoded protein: CATQLWGQGAETQYF.